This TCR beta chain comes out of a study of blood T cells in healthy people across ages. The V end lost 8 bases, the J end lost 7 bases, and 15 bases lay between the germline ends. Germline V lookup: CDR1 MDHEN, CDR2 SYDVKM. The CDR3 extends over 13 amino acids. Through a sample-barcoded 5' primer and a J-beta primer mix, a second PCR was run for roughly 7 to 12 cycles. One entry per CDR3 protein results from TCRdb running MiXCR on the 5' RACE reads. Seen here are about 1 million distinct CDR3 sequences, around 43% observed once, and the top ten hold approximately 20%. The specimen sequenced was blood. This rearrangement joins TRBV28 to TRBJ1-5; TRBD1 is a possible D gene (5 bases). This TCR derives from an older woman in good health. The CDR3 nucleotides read TGTGCCAGCCGGGGAGGCGGACACCAGCCCCAGCATTTT. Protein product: CASRGGGHQPQHF.